This T cell receptor (beta chain) is from a study of T cell responses to AZD1222 COVID-19 vaccine. Overall study: The analysis combined second doses at about 4 or about 12 weeks. Study outcomes and limitations: The number of AZD1222 recipients seropositive at baseline was only 6 or 7. The sample set comprised mostly white British donors with more females, and clonal diversity was possibly underestimated. Reports say nearly half of spike-specific TCRs go after unmutated variant regions.

Some clones are missing from TCRdb's copy, which holds only in-frame ones; the method was immunoSEQ multiplex PCR. This sample has about 210,000 clones; approximately 92% occur once, and the top ten carry 1% to 1.5%. With respect to this clone: The antigen is unknown.

This TCR was sampled from an adult in good health. Sequencing used peripheral blood, obtained on day 0 of AZD1222 vaccination.

The CDR3 bases are TGTGCCAGCAGCCAAGGGTACCGGGACCGAACCTACGAGCAGTACTTC. It specifies CASSQGYRDRTYEQYF. The J gene is TRBJ2-7, the V gene TRBV4-2; D possibly matches TRBD1 or TRBD2 (5 bases each). This CDR3 comprises 16 residues. Trimming cost V 1 base and J 2 bases, with 15 bases left between them. Germline V lookup: CDR1 LGHNA, CDR2 YNFKEQ.